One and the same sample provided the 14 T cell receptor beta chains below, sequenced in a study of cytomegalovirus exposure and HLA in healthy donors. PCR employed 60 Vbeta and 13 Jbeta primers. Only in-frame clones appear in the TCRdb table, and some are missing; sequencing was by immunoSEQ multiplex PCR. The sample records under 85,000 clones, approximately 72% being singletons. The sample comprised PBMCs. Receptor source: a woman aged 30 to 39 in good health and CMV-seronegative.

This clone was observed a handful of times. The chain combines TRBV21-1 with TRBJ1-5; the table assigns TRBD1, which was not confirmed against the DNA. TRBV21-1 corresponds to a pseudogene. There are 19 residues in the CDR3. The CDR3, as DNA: TGTGCCAGCAGCAAAGCGCCAAGACAGGGGGCATTCGGCAATCAGCCCCAGCATTTT. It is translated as CASSKAPRQGAFGNQPQHF.

The CDR3 loop is CAWSQLTGGESNQPQHF. CDR3 coding DNA: TGTGCCTGGAGTCAACTAACAGGGGGCGAGAGCAATCAGCCCCAGCATTTT. The chain recombines TRBV30 with TRBJ1-5, with 9 bases fitting TRBD1. Germline V gene data show CDR1 as GTSNPN and CDR2 as SVGIG (reference sequence). V shed 2 bases and J 1 base; nucleotides not matched to a gene: 9. CDR3 length equals 17 residues.

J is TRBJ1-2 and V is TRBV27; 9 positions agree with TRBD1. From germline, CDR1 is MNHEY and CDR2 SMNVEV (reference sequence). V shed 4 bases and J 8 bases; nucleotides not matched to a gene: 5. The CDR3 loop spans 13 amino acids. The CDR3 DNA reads TGTGCCAGCAGTTCGTACAGGGGGCCGGGCTACACCTTC. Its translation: CASSSYRGPGYTF.

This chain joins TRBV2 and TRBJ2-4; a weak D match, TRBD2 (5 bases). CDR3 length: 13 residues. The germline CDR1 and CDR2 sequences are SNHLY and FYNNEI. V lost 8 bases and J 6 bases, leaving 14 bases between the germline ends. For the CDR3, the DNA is TGTGCCAGCGGGAACGACGGGATAAACATTCAGTACTTC. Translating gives CASGNDGINIQYF.

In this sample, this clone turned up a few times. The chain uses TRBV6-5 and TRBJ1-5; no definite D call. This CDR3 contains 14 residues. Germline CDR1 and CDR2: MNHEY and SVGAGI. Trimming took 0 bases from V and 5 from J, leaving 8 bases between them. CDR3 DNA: TGTGCCAGCAGTTACTCGGTCGGGTATCAGCCCCAGCATTTT. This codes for CASSYSVGYQPQHF.

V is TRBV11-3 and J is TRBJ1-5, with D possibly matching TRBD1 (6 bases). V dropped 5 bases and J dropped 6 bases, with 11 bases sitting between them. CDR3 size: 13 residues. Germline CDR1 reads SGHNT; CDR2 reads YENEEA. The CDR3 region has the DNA TGTGCCAGCAGCCTCAGGGGTGGTCAGCCCCAGCATTTT. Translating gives CASSLRGGQPQHF.

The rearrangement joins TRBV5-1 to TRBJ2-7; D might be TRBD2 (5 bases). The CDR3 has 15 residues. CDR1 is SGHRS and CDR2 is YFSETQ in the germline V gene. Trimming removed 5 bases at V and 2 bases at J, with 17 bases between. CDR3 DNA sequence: TGCGCCAGCAGGCCGCTCGGGGTCCCACCCTACGAGCAGTACTTC. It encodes CASRPLGVPPYEQYF.

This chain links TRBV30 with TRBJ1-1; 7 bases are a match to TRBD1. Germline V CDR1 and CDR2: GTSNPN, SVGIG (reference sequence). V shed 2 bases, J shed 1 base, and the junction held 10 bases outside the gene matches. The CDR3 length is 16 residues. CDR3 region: CAWSQYRQGGNTEAFF. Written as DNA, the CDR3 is TGTGCCTGGAGTCAATACCGACAGGGTGGGAACACTGAAGCTTTCTTT.

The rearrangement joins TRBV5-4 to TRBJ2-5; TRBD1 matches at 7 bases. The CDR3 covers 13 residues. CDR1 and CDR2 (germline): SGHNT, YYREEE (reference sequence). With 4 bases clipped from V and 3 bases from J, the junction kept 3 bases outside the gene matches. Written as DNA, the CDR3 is TGTGCCAGCAGCCCAGACAGGGAAGAGACCCAGTACTTC. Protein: CASSPDREETQYF.

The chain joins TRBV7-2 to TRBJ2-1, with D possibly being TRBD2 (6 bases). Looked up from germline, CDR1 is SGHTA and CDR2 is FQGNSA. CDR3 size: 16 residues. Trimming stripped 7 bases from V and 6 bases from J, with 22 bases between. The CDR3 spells CASNGFGGSPTNEQFF. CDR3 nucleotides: TGTGCCAGCAACGGATTCGGGGGATCTCCTACCAATGAGCAGTTCTTC.

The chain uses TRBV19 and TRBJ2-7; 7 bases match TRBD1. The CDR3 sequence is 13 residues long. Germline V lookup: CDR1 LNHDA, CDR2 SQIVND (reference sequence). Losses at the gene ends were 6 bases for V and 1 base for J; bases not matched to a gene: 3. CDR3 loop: CASRLTGSYEQYF. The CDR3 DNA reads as TGTGCCAGTAGGCTGACAGGGTCCTACGAGCAGTACTTC.

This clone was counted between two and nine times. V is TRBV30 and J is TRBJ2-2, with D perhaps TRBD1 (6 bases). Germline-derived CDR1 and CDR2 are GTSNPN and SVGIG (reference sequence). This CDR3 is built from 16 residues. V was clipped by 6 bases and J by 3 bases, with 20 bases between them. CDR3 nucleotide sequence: TGTGCCTGTGGACCCCTTGAGGGGGATGACACCGGGGAGCTGTTTTTT. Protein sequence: CACGPLEGDDTGELFF.

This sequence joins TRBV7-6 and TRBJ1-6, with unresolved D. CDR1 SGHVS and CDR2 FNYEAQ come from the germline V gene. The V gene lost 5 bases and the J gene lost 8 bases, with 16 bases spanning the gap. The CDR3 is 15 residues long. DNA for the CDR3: TGTGCCAGCAGCAAAGATGGTGGCGGATATTCACCCCTCCACTTT. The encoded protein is CASSKDGGGYSPLHF.

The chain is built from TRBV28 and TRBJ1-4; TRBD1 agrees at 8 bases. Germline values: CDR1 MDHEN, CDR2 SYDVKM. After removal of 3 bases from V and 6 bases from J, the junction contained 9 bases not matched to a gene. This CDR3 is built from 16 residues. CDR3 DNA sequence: TGTGCCAGCAGTTTCCGGACAGGGTTGAGTTATGAAAAACTGTTTTTT. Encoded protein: CASSFRTGLSYEKLFF.